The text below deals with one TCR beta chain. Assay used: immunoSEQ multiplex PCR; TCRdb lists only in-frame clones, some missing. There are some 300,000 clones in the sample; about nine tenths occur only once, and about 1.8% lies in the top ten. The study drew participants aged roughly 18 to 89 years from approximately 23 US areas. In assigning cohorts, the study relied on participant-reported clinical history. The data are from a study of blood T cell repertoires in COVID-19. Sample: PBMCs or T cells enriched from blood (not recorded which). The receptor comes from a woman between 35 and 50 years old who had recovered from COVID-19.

CDR3 sequence: CAISDPGEGAGVGGEQFF. The DNA for the CDR3 is TGTGCCATCAGTGACCCGGGGGAGGGCGCGGGAGTAGGAGGTGAGCAGTTCTTC. This sequence joins TRBV10-3 and TRBJ2-1, with TRBD2 identical over 7 bases. V gave up 3 bases and J gave up 9 bases; unmatched junction bases: 20. This CDR3 spans 18 amino acids. Germline CDR1 reads ENHRY; CDR2 reads SYGVKD.